This T cell receptor (beta chain) was found in a study of blood T cell repertoires in COVID-19. The J segment lost 8 bases and the V segment lost 4 bases, leaving 8 bases of the junction unmatched. The CDR3 totals 15 residues. Germline V gives CDR1 SGHRS, CDR2 YFSETQ. Authors' data handling: Estimated nucleated cell counts came from reference gene primer amplification. Repertoires were generated with immunoSEQ multiplex PCR, while TCRdb's copy carries only in-frame clones and drops some. V, J and clone size are those of that table, while D and trimming were read from the DNA. Among around 190,000 clones listed, around 80% were seen once.

The sequencing sample was made of peripheral blood. This receptor was obtained from a man aged 65 to 79 with active or convalescent COVID-19. The chain links TRBV5-1 to TRBJ2-1; the match to TRBD2 covers 11 bases. This chain's CDR3 is CASSKVSGGAHEQFF. The DNA of the CDR3 is TGCGCCAGCAGCAAAGTTAGCGGGGGGGCCCATGAGCAGTTCTTC.